The 13 T cell receptor beta chains in this list originate from one sample, sequenced in a study of T cell responses to AZD1222 COVID-19 vaccine. Method: immunoSEQ multiplex PCR; TCRdb's copy keeps in-frame clones and lacks some. Of about 86,000 clones in the sample, over 85% were seen once. The input for sequencing was peripheral blood, taken on day 0 of AZD1222 vaccination. All receptors come from an adult in good health.

This chain connects TRBV4-2 to TRBJ2-7; D is possibly TRBD1 (5 bases). Germline V gives CDR1 LGHNA, CDR2 YNFKEQ. The V gene lost 8 bases and the J gene lost 3 bases, with 11 bases spanning the gap. The CDR3 length is 12 residues. The CDR3 nucleotides read TGTGCCAGCGTGGGGCCCAACTACGAGCAGTACTTC. Translated, it gives CASVGPNYEQYF.

A note on this clone: Other DNA variants within this sample encode the same CDR3. The J gene is TRBJ1-2, the V gene TRBV12-3 or TRBV12-4; unclear D gene. Trimming left V 3 bases short and J 3 bases short, with 8 bases between. The CDR3 is 13 residues long. CDR3 sequence: CASSFAGYYGYTF. The CDR3 DNA follows: TGTGCCAGCAGTTTTGCGGGATACTATGGCTACACCTTC.

This rearrangement joins TRBV19 to TRBJ1-2; 10 nucleotides align to TRBD1. V was pared by 6 bases and J by 8 bases, with 6 bases of the junction left unmatched. The CDR3 is 13 residues long. From germline, CDR1 is LNHDA and CDR2 SQIVND (reference sequence). CDR3 in amino acids: CASRMGQGYGYTF. The CDR3 DNA is TGTGCCAGTAGGATGGGACAGGGGTACGGCTACACCTTC.

The chain has TRBV5-1 and TRBJ1-3; D unresolved. The V gene lost 5 bases and the J gene lost 0 bases, with 6 bases spanning the gap. The CDR3 runs to 13 residues. The germline V gene encodes CDR1 SGHRS and CDR2 YFSETQ. The CDR3 here is CASSPGSGNTIYF. Here the CDR3 DNA reads TGCGCCAGCAGTCCAGGCTCTGGAAACACCATATATTTT. The full variable domain, rest sourced from reference TRBV5-1 and TRBJ1-3, is KAGVTQTPRYLIKTRGQQVTLSCSPISGHRSVSWYQQTPGQGLQFLFEYFSETQRNKGNFPGRFSGRQFSNSRSEMNVSTLELGDSALYLCASSPGSGNTIYFGEGSWLTVV.

J is TRBJ2-7 and V is TRBV25-1; D may be TRBD1 (5 bases). The germline CDR1 and CDR2 sequences are MGHDK and SYGVNS. This CDR3 has 12 residues. Trimming left V 3 bases short and J 5 bases short, with 8 bases between. CDR3 DNA: TGTGCCAGCAGTGACGAAGGGGACGAGCAGTACTTC. This encodes CASSDEGDEQYF.

The CDR3 DNA is TGTGCCAGCAGCTTATCTACCAGGGGGAACACTGAAGCTTTCTTT. Protein product: CASSLSTRGNTEAFF. The chain recombines TRBV7-8 with TRBJ1-1; D might be TRBD1 (6 bases). Germline loops: CDR1 SGHVS, CDR2 FQNEAQ. V lost 2 bases, J lost 1 base, and 11 bases lay in between. The CDR3 has 15 amino acids.

The chain has TRBV2 and TRBJ2-3; D unresolved. V gave up 2 bases and J gave up 2 bases, with 8 bases separating them. Germline values: CDR1 SNHLY, CDR2 FYNNEI. This CDR3 comprises 14 residues. This CDR3 is CASSELVYTDTQYF. CDR3 nucleotide sequence: TGTGCCAGCAGTGAACTGGTATACACAGATACGCAGTATTTT.

CDR3 loop: CASSQELQVYGYTF. The CDR3 DNA reads TGTGCCAGCAGCCAAGAACTACAGGTCTATGGCTACACCTTC. The V call is TRBV3-1 (or the pseudogene TRBV3-2), the J call TRBJ1-2, with D tentatively TRBD1 (5 bases). The CDR3 is made up of 14 amino acids. Germline lookup yields CDR1 LGHDT and CDR2 YNNKEL (reference sequence). The V and J ends lost 0 bases and 4 bases respectively, with 9 bases between them.

The rearrangement links TRBV14 to TRBJ1-1, with D perhaps TRBD1 (5 bases). V lost 4 bases and J 0 bases, leaving 12 bases between the germline ends. Germline V gives CDR1 SGHDN, CDR2 FVKESK. The CDR3 contains 15 residues. Here the CDR3 reads CASSLSEGLNTEAFF. Here the CDR3 DNA reads TGTGCCAGCAGCCTGTCGGAGGGGCTGAACACTGAAGCTTTCTTT.

V gene TRBV10-1 combines with J gene TRBJ2-7, with D unresolved. The ends were cut back, 3 bases at V and 4 bases at J, with 7 bases in the middle. CDR1 and CDR2 (germline): WNHNN, SYGVQD (reference sequence). The CDR3 length is 12 residues. CDR3: CASSDTKYEQYF. CDR3 in DNA: TGCGCCAGCAGTGACACAAAATACGAGCAGTACTTC.

Turning to this clone: The junction differs from germline at one of its ends, possibly a read error. This chain connects TRBV12-5 to TRBJ1-2; TRBD1 aligns across 10 bases. This CDR3 has 8 amino acids. Germline CDR1 and CDR2: LGHNT and FRNRAP. The CDR3 protein is CAMGTGAF. The CDR3, as DNA: TGTGCTATGGGGACAGGGGCCTTC.

The chain has TRBV29-1 and TRBJ1-5; no firm D call. CDR1 SQVTM and CDR2 ANQGSEA come from the germline V gene. Trimming took off 6 bases at V and 10 bases at J, with 16 bases between the two ends. The CDR3 length is 12 residues. The CDR3 DNA reads as TGCAGCGTGCTGCCACTGGACGGACCCCAGCATTTT. It codes for CSVLPLDGPQHF.

V gene TRBV6-5 combines with J gene TRBJ2-2; tentative D call: TRBD2 (6 bases). The V gene lost 7 bases and the J gene lost 0 bases, with 12 bases spanning the gap. The CDR3 has 15 amino acids. Germline CDR1 is MNHEY and CDR2 is SVGAGI. Here the CDR3 reads CASTLGGSNTGELFF. The CDR3 DNA sequence: TGTGCCAGCACATTGGGGGGATCGAACACCGGGGAGCTGTTTTTT.